Following are 28 T cell receptor beta chains from one sample sequenced in a study of blood T cell repertoires in COVID-19. Generated by immunoSEQ multiplex PCR, the TCRdb table keeps only in-frame clones and is missing some. This table holds 110,000 to 150,000 clones, 86% found once. Sequences were obtained from PBMCs or T cells enriched from blood (not recorded which). The receptors come from a man aged 50-59 years who had recovered from COVID-19.

This chain links TRBV15 with TRBJ1-2; tentatively, D is TRBD1 (5 bases). Trimming left V 0 bases short and J 8 bases short, with 16 bases between. This CDR3 comprises 15 residues. CDR1 LNHNV and CDR2 YYDKDF come from the germline V gene (reference sequence). The CDR3 DNA reads as TGTGCCACCAGCAGAGATCGGTGGCAGGGTATCGGCTACACCTTC. Its protein is CATSRDRWQGIGYTF.

Only one count was recorded for this clone. The chain employs TRBV19 and TRBJ1-2; no definite D call. V lost 0 bases and J lost 5, with 10 bases in between. Germline V CDR1 and CDR2: LNHDA, SQIVND (reference sequence). The CDR3 contains 14 residues. The CDR3 here is CASSIDARIYGYTF. DNA of the CDR3: TGTGCCAGTAGTATAGACGCCAGAATTTATGGCTACACCTTC.

This clone has just one count. This chain links TRBV24-1 with TRBJ2-5; 12 bases fit TRBD1. Germline trimming cut 3 bases from V and 3 bases from J; bases unmatched to any gene: 4. The CDR3 is 16 residues long. From germline, CDR1 is KGHDR and CDR2 SFDVKD. The CDR3 reads CATSDPGQGAKETQYF. The CDR3 DNA reads TGTGCCACCAGTGATCCGGGACAGGGGGCCAAAGAGACCCAGTACTTC.

This chain connects TRBV5-6 to TRBJ2-2; TRBD1 might be the D (6 bases). Germline V gene lookup returns CDR1 SGHDT and CDR2 YYEEEE. This CDR3 is 15 amino acids long. The germline V and J ends were trimmed by 5 bases and 2 bases, with 13 bases remaining between them. CDR3 sequence reads: CASSGLGTNTGELFF. In DNA, the CDR3 is TGTGCCAGCAGTGGGCTCGGGACAAACACCGGGGAGCTGTTTTTT.

The V gene is TRBV10-2, the J gene TRBJ2-7, with 8 positions matching TRBD2. In germline, CDR1 is WSHSY, CDR2 SAAADI. J lost 3 bases, V lost 10 bases, and 8 bases had no gene match. The CDR3 runs 13 residues. The CDR3 DNA follows: TGCGCCACCCTACCTGCGGGGGGCTACGAGCAGTACTTC. Amino acid sequence: CATLPAGGYEQYF.

This clone was found a few times. The gene calls are TRBV24-1 and TRBJ1-1; possibly TRBD1 for D (5 bases). Trimming left V 7 bases short and J 4 bases short, with 12 bases between. Germline V gene lookup returns CDR1 KGHDR and CDR2 SFDVKD. The CDR3 runs to 13 residues. CDR3 amino acids: CATRAQGITEAFF. CDR3 DNA sequence: TGTGCCACCAGGGCGCAGGGAATCACTGAAGCTTTCTTT.

Details on this clone: Other nucleotide sequences in the sample specify the same CDR3. The chain employs TRBV7-3 and TRBJ2-3; D may be TRBD1 (6 bases). CDR1 and CDR2 from the germline V gene are SGHTA and FQGTGA. V was trimmed by 5 bases and J by 4 bases, leaving 10 bases between them. The CDR3 loop spans 13 amino acids. CDR3 nucleotide sequence: TGTGCCAGCAGCCCGACAGGCTCAGATACGCAGTATTTT. This translates into CASSPTGSDTQYF.

The chain has TRBV18 and TRBJ2-5; TRBD1 aligns across 9 bases. This CDR3 spans 14 amino acids. V lost 7 bases to trimming and J lost 3 bases; unmatched junction nucleotides: 6. Germline V CDR1 and CDR2: KGHSH, LQKENI. The CDR3 coding sequence is TGTGCCAGCTGTACCCGGGACAGGGAAGAGACCCAGTACTTC. Translation gives CASCTRDREETQYF.

J is TRBJ1-6 and V is TRBV4-3; 8 bases fit TRBD1. CDR1 is LGHNA, CDR2 YSLEER, per germline. The CDR3 runs 17 residues. Unmatched junction bases numbered 11, after V lost 4 bases and J lost 6 bases. The CDR3 DNA reads TGCGCCAGCAGCCTAGATGTCCAGGGGGCGTTTAATTCACCCCTCCACTTT. It codes for CASSLDVQGAFNSPLHF.

The chain employs TRBV6-5 and TRBJ1-2; D remains unclear. CDR1 and CDR2 (germline): MNHEY, SVGAGI. CDR3 size: 12 residues. V lost 7 bases to trimming and J lost 1 base, with 7 bases between them. CDR3 sequence (DNA): TGTGCCAGCACTACTGATAACTATGGCTACACCTTC. Residues: CASTTDNYGYTF.

This chain connects TRBV5-5 to TRBJ1-5; D perhaps matches TRBD1 (5 bases). CDR1 SGHKS and CDR2 YYEKEE come from the germline V gene (reference sequence). V shed 4 bases and J shed 1 base, with 18 bases lying between them. This CDR3 spans 17 amino acids. The CDR3 bases are TGTGCCAGCAGCCGGGCCCCGGGGGGATTAAGCAATCAGCCCCAGCATTTT. This sequence encodes CASSRAPGGLSNQPQHF.

The CDR3 DNA follows: TGTGCCGCAAAACGGGAGCGGACGAACACCGGGGAGCTGTTTTTT. It translates to CAAKRERTNTGELFF. This sequence joins TRBV28 and TRBJ2-2; D is possibly TRBD2 (6 bases). This CDR3 spans 15 amino acids. The ends were cut back, 11 bases at V and 0 bases at J, with 16 bases in the middle. Germline V gene sequence: CDR1 MDHEN, CDR2 SYDVKM.

The chain couples TRBV28 to TRBJ2-7; TRBD2 matches 7 bases. Germline values: CDR1 MDHEN, CDR2 SYDVKM. The junction had 14 bases not matched to a gene; V was cut back by 6 bases and J by 3 bases. The CDR3 is made up of 16 amino acids. For the CDR3, the DNA is TGTGCCAGCAGAGCCCCGGGGGAGCGGGAAGACTACGAGCAGTACTTC. Amino acids: CASRAPGEREDYEQYF. Using reference TRBV28 and TRBJ2-7 for the parts outside the CDR3, the full variable domain is DVKVTQSSRYLVKRTGEKVFLECVQDMDHENMFWYRQDPGLGLRLIYFSYDVKMKEKGDIPEGYSVSREKKERFSLILESASTNQTSMYLCASRAPGEREDYEQYFGPGTRLTVT.

This rearrangement joins TRBV29-1 to TRBJ1-5, with no clear D. Trimming left V 1 base short and J 6 bases short, with 10 bases between. Per germline, CDR1 SQVTM and CDR2 ANQGSEA. This CDR3 is built from 13 residues. CDR3 in DNA: TGCAGCGTTGAAGTTCAGGAGGGTCAGCCCCAGCATTTT. It yields the protein CSVEVQEGQPQHF.

CDR3 in amino acids: CASSWPGQEEAFF. The CDR3 DNA is TGCGCCAGCAGCTGGCCTGGACAGGAGGAAGCTTTCTTT. The V gene is TRBV5-1, the J gene TRBJ1-1; 7 positions match TRBD1. V shed 3 bases and J 8 bases; nucleotides not matched to a gene: 7. This CDR3 is built from 13 residues. Germline CDR1 reads SGHRS; CDR2 reads YFSETQ.

The chain combines TRBV6-1 with TRBJ1-2; D remains unclear. The CDR3 spans 17 residues. Germline CDR1 is MNHNS and CDR2 is SASEGT. Deletions cut 0 bases from V and 0 bases from J, with 14 bases between. CDR3 coding DNA: TGTGCCAGCAGTGAAGCGGGCCACTGGGGAGCTAACTATGGCTACACCTTC. It yields the protein CASSEAGHWGANYGYTF.

The chain has TRBV9 and TRBJ2-2; perhaps TRBD1 as D (6 bases). Germline loops: CDR1 SGDLS, CDR2 YYNGEE. The CDR3 runs 13 residues. Trimming removed 5 bases from V and 7 bases from J, with 12 bases in between. CDR3 sequence reads: CASSERGNGELFF. The CDR3 DNA reads as TGTGCCAGCAGTGAAAGGGGGAACGGGGAGCTGTTTTTT.

The chain has TRBV28 and TRBJ1-6; 9 nucleotides agree with TRBD1. CDR3 length: 15 amino acids. Looked up from germline, CDR1 is MDHEN and CDR2 is SYDVKM. The V and J ends lost 6 bases and 6 bases, in that order; junction bases with no gene match: 6. CDR3 DNA sequence: TGTGCCAGCAGAAAGACAGGGGGATCTAATTCACCCCTCCACTTT. It encodes CASRKTGGSNSPLHF.

The gene calls are TRBV3-1 (or the pseudogene TRBV3-2) and TRBJ1-1; D is possibly TRBD1 (5 bases). CDR3 length equals 12 residues. Germline V lookup: CDR1 LGHDT, CDR2 YNNKEL (reference sequence). V shed 3 bases and J shed 9 bases, with 11 bases lying between them. The CDR3 nucleotides read TGTGCCAGCAGCCACGGGACTTCTCAAGCTTTCTTT. Translating gives CASSHGTSQAFF.

The chain uses TRBV12-5 and TRBJ1-3; D is unresolved. Germline V gene data show CDR1 as LGHNT and CDR2 as FRNRAP. Between the trimmed V and J ends, which lost 5 bases and 0 bases, there was a span of 8 bases. The CDR3 is 14 residues long. CDR3 sequence: CASGLGSSGNTIYF. Here the CDR3 DNA reads TGTGCTAGTGGTCTGGGGAGCTCTGGAAACACCATATATTTT.

The CDR3 DNA reads TGTGCCAGCACCTCCGGGGGGACAGGGGGCACTGAAGCTTTCTTT. The encoded protein is CASTSGGTGGTEAFF. The V gene is TRBV28, the J gene TRBJ1-1, with TRBD1 matching 11 bases. Looked up from germline, CDR1 is MDHEN and CDR2 is SYDVKM. This CDR3 contains 15 residues. J lost 4 bases, V lost 7 bases, and 8 bases had no gene match.

The table lists this clone with a count of one. The V call is TRBV18, the J call TRBJ2-1, with D perhaps matching TRBD1 (5 bases). CDR3 length equals 14 residues. The V end lost 3 bases, the J end lost 7 bases, and 13 bases lay between the germline ends. The V gene's germline CDR1 is KGHSH and CDR2 LQKENI. CDR3 region: CASSPRVLGNEQFF. As DNA, the CDR3 is TGTGCCAGCTCACCCAGGGTCCTAGGGAATGAGCAGTTCTTC.

The chain employs TRBV18 and TRBJ1-1; TRBD1 aligns across 9 bases. V lost 6 bases, J lost 1 base, and 3 bases stayed unmatched. The CDR3 runs to 14 residues. Germline CDR1 and CDR2: KGHSH and LQKENI. The CDR3 is CASSEGQGNTEAFF. In DNA, the CDR3 is TGTGCCAGCTCGGAGGGACAGGGGAACACTGAAGCTTTCTTT.

V is TRBV6-2 or TRBV6-3 and J is TRBJ2-7; TRBD2 matches at 10 bases. The germline CDR1 and CDR2 sequences are MNHEY and SVGEGT. The V segment lost 3 bases and the J segment 0 bases; nucleotides outside the gene matches: 5. This CDR3 region has 16 residues. The chain's CDR3 is CASSYPTSGFSYEQYF. For the CDR3, the DNA is TGTGCCAGCAGTTATCCGACTAGCGGGTTCTCCTACGAGCAGTACTTC.

The rearrangement links TRBV9 to TRBJ1-2; TRBD1 might be the D (6 bases). This CDR3 spans 12 amino acids. The V and J ends lost 4 bases and 8 bases respectively, with 12 bases between them. Per the germline V gene, CDR1 is SGDLS and CDR2 is YYNGEE. Here the CDR3 DNA reads TGTGCCAGCAGCCAAGTAACAGGGGGCTACACCTTC. It encodes CASSQVTGGYTF.

The V call is TRBV7-2, the J call TRBJ1-2; 7 nucleotides align to TRBD1. The CDR3 has 17 amino acids. The ends lost 4 bases at V and 7 bases at J; junction bases unmatched: 18. From germline, CDR1 is SGHTA and CDR2 FQGNSA. CDR3 in amino acids: CASSSSAVKQGKSGYTF. Written as DNA, the CDR3 is TGTGCCAGCAGCTCCAGCGCAGTTAAACAGGGGAAGTCTGGCTACACCTTC.

This chain connects TRBV28 to TRBJ2-2; 8 bases fit TRBD1. Germline CDR1 and CDR2: MDHEN and SYDVKM. V trimming: 5 bases; J trimming: 2 bases; junction bases outside the gene matches: 4. The CDR3 length is 15 residues. CDR3 sequence (DNA): TGTGCCAGCAGTCCAGGGGGCCGAAACACCGGGGAGCTGTTTTTT. Its protein is CASSPGGRNTGELFF.

The chain combines TRBV2 with TRBJ2-7, with TRBD2 identical over 12 bases. CDR1 SNHLY and CDR2 FYNNEI come from the germline V gene. There are 17 residues in the CDR3. The junction had 13 bases not matched to a gene; V was cut back by 6 bases and J by 4 bases. CDR3 sequence reads: CASRGNTGTSGLYEQYV. As DNA, the CDR3 is TGTGCCAGCAGAGGGAACACCGGGACTAGCGGGCTATACGAGCAGTACGTC.